These T cell receptor beta chains were read from a single sample in a study of CD8+ T cells in alopecia areata. The repertoire was sequenced with immunoSEQ multiplex PCR; TCRdb's copy has only in-frame clones and lacks some. This table holds 90,000 to 100,000 clones, 35% to 45% found once. Source material: CD4+ T cells sorted from blood. These receptors were collected from a human donor with alopecia areata. CDR3s include the opening cysteine and the closing phenylalanine or tryptophan. A D gene is named only where the DNA matches it firmly. For some rows the clone size is stated as once, few or many, or as a class when expanded; others skip it.

TRBV5-6,.,TRBJ2-5,TRBD1,TGTGCCAGCAGTTGGACAGGGGAGACCCAGTACTTC,CASSWTGETQYF
TRBV29-1,.,TRBJ2-7,.,TGCAGCGCGGCCGCCCGGGGCAGCTCCGAGCAGTACTTC,CSAAARGSSEQYF
TRBV30,.,TRBJ2-6,.,TGTGCCTGGAGTATGGTAGGCTCTGGGGCCAACGTCCTGACTTTC,CAWSMVGSGANVLTF
TRBV30,few,TRBJ1-1,.,TGTGCCTGGATACGGACCCCCCGGGCTTTCTTT,CAWIRTPRAFF
TRBV5-4,once,TRBJ2-2,.,TGTGCCAGCAGCTTGGCCGGAAGAAACACCGGGGAGCTGTTTTTT,CASSLAGRNTGELFF
TRBV29-1,few,TRBJ2-5,.,TGCAGCGTTGGTTTGAGGGCGACGGTCCGCGAGACCCAGTACTTC,CSVGLRATVRETQYF
TRBV28,.,TRBJ2-3,TRBD2,TGTGCCAGCAGTTTCGGGGGGATTACGGATGTCACGCAGTATTTT,CASSFGGITDVTQYF
TRBV5-6,.,TRBJ2-7,.,TGTGCCAGCAGCTTGGACAGGGGAGGCGAGCAGTACTTC,CASSLDRGGEQYF
TRBV11-2,.,TRBJ2-1,.,TGTGCCAGCAGCCATGGGTCCCAGGGCAATGAGCAGTTCTTC,CASSHGSQGNEQFF
TRBV6-5,.,TRBJ2-1,TRBD1,TGTGCCAGCACCGCGGGACAGGGGTACAATGAGCAGTTCTTC,CASTAGQGYNEQFF
TRBV29-1,.,TRBJ1-2,.,TGCAGCGTTACCGGGACGGTCAACTATGGCTACACCTTC,CSVTGTVNYGYTF
TRBV2,.,TRBJ2-3,.,TGTGCCAGCAGTGCGGCGGTTAGCACAGATACGCAGTATTTT,CASSAAVSTDTQYF
TRBV29-1,.,TRBJ2-7,.,TGCAGCGTTGCGACGGTTTACGAGCAGTACTTC,CSVATVYEQYF
TRBV30,.,TRBJ2-7,.,TGTGCCTGGAGTGTGTCCGCCCTGGAGCAGTACTTC,CAWSVSALEQYF
TRBV29-1,few,TRBJ2-2,TRBD2,TGCAGCGTTGAGGAGACTAGCGGGGGACCGAACACCGGGGAGCTGTTTTTT,CSVEETSGGPNTGELFF
TRBV28,few,TRBJ2-7,.,TGTGCCAGCAGTGTCCCCGGGCCTACCTCATACGAGCAGTACTTC,CASSVPGPTSYEQYF
TRBV7-2,.,TRBJ2-1,.,TGTGCCAGCAGCCCCCAACACCGGGGGCCTGTGGAACACAATGAGCAGTTCTTC,CASSPQHRGPVEHNEQFF
TRBV29-1,.,TRBJ1-1,.,TGCAGCGTTGAGAGACAGCCAATGAACACTGAAGCTTTCTTT,CSVERQPMNTEAFF
TRBV4-3,.,TRBJ2-5,.,TGCGCCAGCAGCGCGGGGACAGACCAAGAGACCCAGTACTTC,CASSAGTDQETQYF
TRBV5-1,.,TRBJ2-2,.,TGCGCCAGCAGCTTGGATGCGCGCCGGCGGATGAGCGGGGAGCTGTTTTTT,CASSLDARRRMSGELFF
TRBV5-1,few,TRBJ2-5,.,TGCGCCAGCAGAACGGAAGAGACCCAGTACTTC,CASRTEETQYF
TRBV30,.,TRBJ2-3,.,TGTGCCTGGAGTCCCTCATACGCACGGGATACGCAGTATTTT,CAWSPSYARDTQYF
TRBV9,few,TRBJ2-7,TRBD1,TGTGCCAGCAGCCCCGCACAGGGGACCGCCTACGAGCAGTACTTC,CASSPAQGTAYEQYF
TRBV30,.,TRBJ2-1,TRBD2,TGTGCCTGGAGTGTAGGGGCGGGGGAACAGTTCTTC,CAWSVGAGEQFF
TRBV20-1,few,TRBJ2-5,.,TGCAGTGCCAGGGGAGAGACCCAGTACTTC,CSARGETQYF
TRBV30,.,TRBJ1-2,.,TGTGCCGGGGGAGGAGCTGGCTACACCTTC,CAGGGAGYTF
TRBV29-1,.,TRBJ1-2,.,TGCAGCGTATCGACAGGCAACTATGGCTACACCTTC,CSVSTGNYGYTF
TRBV29-1,few,TRBJ2-5,.,TGCAGCGTTGACGGGAACGGGGAGACCCAGTACTTC,CSVDGNGETQYF
TRBV23-1,.,TRBJ1-5,TRBD1,TGCGCCAGCAGTCAATTCAGGGGGGACAGGGGGAGCTTTAATCAGCCCCAGCATTTT,CASSQFRGDRGSFNQPQHF
TRBV29-1,.,TRBJ1-1,.,TGCAGCGTACCGGCGACAGGGAACACTGAAGCTTTCTTT,CSVPATGNTEAFF
TRBV25-1,few,TRBJ1-2,.,TGTGCTCGCCCTTATGGCTACACCTTC,CARPYGYTF
TRBV29-1,.,TRBJ2-6,TRBD1,TGCAGCTTCTGGGACAGGGGATCCTCTGGGGCCAACGTCCTGACTTTC,CSFWDRGSSGANVLTF
TRBV9,few,TRBJ2-5,.,TGTGCCAGCAGCCCGCAGGAAGCGGTTCCGTGGACCCAGTACTTC,CASSPQEAVPWTQYF
TRBV27,once,TRBJ1-1,.,TGTGCCAGCAGTCCCCTTCGCGTAGCCGGGAACACTGAAGCTTTCTTT,CASSPLRVAGNTEAFF
TRBV23-1,.,TRBJ1-5,.,TGCGCCAGCAAGAACAATCAGCCCCAGCATTTT,CASKNNQPQHF
TRBV4-3,.,TRBJ2-7,TRBD2,TGCGCCAGCAGCCAAGTGGGGTCGGGGGGCGAGCAGTACTTC,CASSQVGSGGEQYF
TRBV28,.,TRBJ2-1,.,TGTGCCAGCACCGACTTAAACAATGAGCAGTTCTTC,CASTDLNNEQFF
TRBV30,.,TRBJ2-2,.,TGTGCCTGTAGGGAAGGACAGCACACCGGGGAGCTGTTTTTT,CACREGQHTGELFF
TRBV7-9,few,TRBJ1-1,TRBD1,TGTGCCAGCAGGAACAGGGGGCGGACCGAGAACACTGAAGCTTTCTTT,CASRNRGRTENTEAFF
TRBV10-1,.,TRBJ2-7,TRBD1,TGCGCCAGCATTATCCGGGACAGGGGTTTCGAGCAGTACTTC,CASIIRDRGFEQYF
TRBV27,.,TRBJ2-5,TRBD1,TGTGCCAGCAGCCGGGGACAGGTGGCTAGGTTGAAGACCCAGTACTTC,CASSRGQVARLKTQYF
TRBV28,few,TRBJ2-4,TRBD1,TGTGCCAGCAACCCGGGACAGGCCGCTTACATTCAGTACTTC,CASNPGQAAYIQYF
TRBV28,few,TRBJ2-7,.,TGTGCCAGCACGCCTTTCCGGATGACCTACGAGCAGTACTTC,CASTPFRMTYEQYF
TRBV5-1,once,TRBJ2-1,.,TGCGCCAGCAGCTTGGTAGCCAATGAGCAGTTCTTC,CASSLVANEQFF
TRBV29-1,.,TRBJ2-7,TRBD2,TGCAGCGTTGGACTAGCCAACTACGAGCAGTACTTC,CSVGLANYEQYF
TRBV5-1,.,TRBJ2-5,TRBD2,TGCGCCAGCAGCGAAAAGACTAGCACCCAAGAGACCCAGTACTTC,CASSEKTSTQETQYF
TRBV29-1,.,TRBJ2-2,.,TGCAGCGTTCGTACTCGCCTGCTGCCCGGGGAGCTGTTTTTT,CSVRTRLLPGELFF
TRBV30,.,TRBJ2-3,TRBD2,TGTGCCTGGGGACTAGCCGTTACCACAGATACGCAGTATTTT,CAWGLAVTTDTQYF
TRBV18,.,TRBJ2-6,.,TGTGCCAGCTCACCGATGGACCGTGGGGCCAACGTCCTGACTTTC,CASSPMDRGANVLTF
TRBV29-1,.,TRBJ1-4,TRBD1,TGCAGCGTTGAGGGACAGGGGTCCTCAGGGGGAAAACTGTTTTTT,CSVEGQGSSGGKLFF
TRBV11-2,.,TRBJ2-1,.,TGTGCCAGCAGCACAGGGAGCTCCTACAATGAGCAGTTCTTC,CASSTGSSYNEQFF
TRBV5-1,.,TRBJ2-2,.,TGCGCCAGCAGCTTGCAGAGCGGGCAAAGCGGGGAGCTGTTTTTT,CASSLQSGQSGELFF
TRBV29-1,.,TRBJ2-7,.,TGCAGTGTCGCGTGGGGGGTCCACGAGCAGTACTTC,CSVAWGVHEQYF
TRBV29-1,.,TRBJ2-1,.,TGCAGCGGGGGGGCAGGGAGTAATGAGCAGTTCTTC,CSGGAGSNEQFF
TRBV7-2,.,TRBJ2-3,.,TGTGCCAGCAGCCTTGGATACGATACGCAGTATTTT,CASSLGYDTQYF
TRBV29-1,few,TRBJ1-3,TRBD1,TGCAGCGTCGCTACAGGGGGCGAAAACACCATATATTTT,CSVATGGENTIYF
TRBV9,.,TRBJ2-7,TRBD2,TGTGCCAGCAGCGTAGGACTAGCGGGGGGCCTAACCTTC,CASSVGLAGGLTF